The 14 T cell receptor beta chains presented below share a single source sample, sequenced in a study of regulatory T cells in long-lasting Graves disease. CDR3-region Arm-PCR and iRepertoire HTBI primers produced the TCR beta libraries. Each CDR3 protein is one row after TCRdb ran MiXCR on the multiplex PCR reads. In the table there are over 200,000 distinct CDR3 sequences, about a sixth of which are singletons. Time point reported: newly diagnosed GD, antithyroid drugs for less than 3 months. TCR sequences were obtained from RNA taken from PBMCs. The material was peripheral blood mononuclear cells (PBMCs), obtained at new diagnosis, from a patient treated with antithyroid drugs. Source of these receptors: a female donor with Graves disease.

Many counts were recorded for this clonotype. Written as DNA, the CDR3 is TGTGCCAGCAGTGGGGACGGTGGGAACTATGGCTACACCTTC. Residues: CASSGDGGNYGYTF. The chain is built from TRBV2 and TRBJ1-2, with TRBD1 as a possible D gene (5 bases). The ends were cut back, 4 bases at V and 2 bases at J, with 11 bases in the middle. Germline loops: CDR1 SNHLY, CDR2 FYNNEI. This CDR3 has 14 amino acids.

This clonotype appeared many times. The rearrangement links TRBV19 to TRBJ2-7, with 10 nucleotides matching TRBD2. The CDR3 spans 12 residues. Germline loops: CDR1 LNHDA, CDR2 SQIVND (reference sequence). V lost 6 bases to trimming and J lost 7 bases; unmatched junction nucleotides: 3. Written as DNA, the CDR3 is TGTGCCAGTAGCAGGACTAGCGGAGAGCAGTACTTC. Its translation is CASSRTSGEQYF.

In this sample, this clonotype turned up a few times. Because the CDR3 is missing its conserved closing phenylalanine or tryptophan, this is likely a read error. The CDR3 DNA sequence: TGTGCCAGCAGTGAACCGGGACTAGGACGCGAGCAGTACCTC. Translating it yields CASSEPGLGREQYL. The chain couples TRBV6-1 to TRBJ2-7; 8 bases fit TRBD2. CDR1 is MNHNS and CDR2 is SASEGT in the germline V gene. J lost 6 bases, V lost 2 bases, and 6 bases had no gene match. The CDR3 has 14 residues.

This clonotype was picked up many times. The chain carries TRBV4-1 and TRBJ2-7; 12 bases agree with TRBD2. This CDR3 contains 16 residues. Germline CDR1 and CDR2: MGHRA and YSYEKL. V lost 4 bases to trimming and J lost 1 base; unmatched junction nucleotides: 5. CDR3 nucleotide sequence: TGCGCCAGCAGCCGGTCGACTAGCGGGAGTTCCTACGAGCAGTACTTC. Its translation: CASSRSTSGSSYEQYF.

Of note for this clonotype: A much larger clone lies a single base off, so this may be a read error. The chain employs TRBV6-2 or TRBV6-3 and TRBJ2-5; the D is unclear. Per the germline V gene, CDR1 is MNHEY and CDR2 is SVGEGT. V dropped 5 bases and J dropped 5 bases, with 6 bases sitting between them. The CDR3 totals 11 residues. The CDR3 loop is CASSNTETQYF. The CDR3 DNA reads TGTGCCAGCAGTAACACGGAGACCCAGTACTTC.

This clonotype has at least ten counts. The V gene is TRBV11-2, the J gene TRBJ2-3; possible D gene TRBD2, 6 bases. The germline V gene has CDR1 SGHAT and CDR2 FQNNGV. V was clipped by 4 bases and J by 5 bases, with 16 bases between them. The CDR3 length is 15 residues. The CDR3 DNA sequence: TGTGCCAGCAGCTGGTCAGGCGGGGTGGGAGATACGCAGTATTTT. It yields the protein CASSWSGGVGDTQYF. The full variable domain, its missing parts supplied by reference TRBV11-2 and TRBJ2-3, is EAGVAQSPRYKIIEKRQSVAFWCNPISGHATLYWYQQILGQGPKLLIQFQNNGVVDDSQLPKDRFSAERLKGVDSTLKIQPAKLEDSAVYLCASSWSGGVGDTQYFGPGTRLTVL.

This clonotype was observed many times. V is TRBV24-1 and J is TRBJ1-1; D is perhaps TRBD1 (5 bases). V was shortened by 4 bases and J by 3 bases, with 8 bases between the two germline ends. The CDR3 loop spans 13 amino acids. The germline gives CDR1 KGHDR, CDR2 SFDVKD. CDR3 nucleotide sequence: TGTGCCACCAGTGACGGGGGGGACACTGAAGCTTTCTTT. Amino acids: CATSDGGDTEAFF.

This clonotype was detected a few times. V gene TRBV5-5 combines with J gene TRBJ1-5, with D unresolved. Germline CDR1 SGHKS, CDR2 YYEKEE (reference sequence). V was pared by 0 bases and J by 7 bases, with 11 bases between. This CDR3 region has 14 residues. CDR3 protein: CASSLDPQEQPQHF. The CDR3 nucleotides are TGTGCCAGCAGCTTGGACCCCCAGGAACAGCCCCAGCATTTT.

This clonotype was counted at least ten times. This sequence joins TRBV2 and TRBJ2-5; D is undetermined. V was shortened by 1 base and J by 5 bases, with 8 bases between the two germline ends. The CDR3 spans 13 residues. The germline V gene encodes CDR1 SNHLY and CDR2 FYNNEI. The CDR3 spells CASSEGWRETQYF. The CDR3 coding sequence is TGTGCCAGCAGTGAAGGCTGGCGTGAGACCCAGTACTTC.

This clonotype was seen ten or more times. This rearrangement joins TRBV5-6 to TRBJ2-2; no reliable D call. Trimming stripped 4 bases from V and 7 bases from J, with 17 bases between. The CDR3 is 15 residues long. CDR1 is SGHDT and CDR2 is YYEEEE in the germline V gene. The CDR3 DNA reads TGTGCCAGCAGCCCGCCAAGGACCCTCGGCGGGGAGCTGTTTTTT. This encodes CASSPPRTLGGELFF.

V gene TRBV7-3 combines with J gene TRBJ1-1; D ambiguous. V was shortened by 1 base and J by 1 base, with 7 bases between the two germline ends. Germline CDR1 is SGHTA and CDR2 is FQGTGA. This CDR3 contains 14 residues. CDR3 DNA: TGTGCCAGCAGCTTAAGCGTAGGGAACACTGAAGCTTTCTTT. Its protein product is CASSLSVGNTEAFF.

Many counts were recorded for this clonotype. This chain uses TRBV20-1 with TRBJ2-4; unclear D gene. The V end lost 3 bases, the J end lost 9 bases, and 15 bases lay between the germline ends. This CDR3 is 13 amino acids long. Germline-derived CDR1 and CDR2 are DFQATT and SNEGSKA (reference sequence). CDR3 DNA sequence: TGCAGTGCTAGGGACCCGACCATAGCCATTCAGTACTTC. It codes for CSARDPTIAIQYF.

Details on this clonotype: Since a far larger clone is one base different, this is likely a read error. This CDR3 is missing its conserved last phenylalanine or tryptophan, likely due to a read error. This sequence joins TRBV11-2 and TRBJ1-4; D is undetermined. V lost 1 base and J 2 bases, leaving 8 bases between the germline ends. The CDR3 is made up of 15 amino acids. CDR1 and CDR2 (germline): SGHAT, FQNNGV. The CDR3 DNA sequence: TGTGCCAGCAGCTTAGGCCGCATGACTAATGAAAAACTGTTTGTT. The encoded protein is CASSLGRMTNEKLFV.

This rearrangement joins TRBV14 to TRBJ2-1, with D uncertain. Trimming stripped 5 bases from V and 0 bases from J, with 8 bases between. This CDR3 is 14 amino acids long. Germline loops: CDR1 SGHDN, CDR2 FVKESK. The DNA of the CDR3 is TGTGCCAGCAGCTTAGTCACCTCCTACAATGAGCAGTTCTTC. Its translation is CASSLVTSYNEQFF.